This TCR beta chain was sequenced for a study of shared clonotypes between healthy human individuals. Study in general: CD8 memory received one plate per donor, CD8 naive two, CD4 memory three and CD4 naive three.

Investigators divided CD4+ cells into CD45RA+ naive and CD45RA-negative memory subsets. For this clone: Its antigen is still unknown.

Findings and limits, study-wide: Naive subsets generally had larger estimated richness than memory subsets.

CDR3 length: 14 residues. Germline CDR1 is MGHRA and CDR2 is YSYEKL. Trimming removed 4 bases from V and 0 bases from J, with 10 bases in between. Some clones are missing from TCRdb's copy, which holds only in-frame ones; the method was immunoSEQ multiplex PCR. The sample comprises fewer than 1.6 million clones, about 98.5% of which are singletons, and 0.36% rests with the top ten. Sequencing was performed on naive CD4+ T cells sorted from blood. Documented subset: CD45RA+ positively selected. The V gene is TRBV4-1, the J gene TRBJ2-7; D gene ambiguous. The sequence was collected from a man aged 30 to 45 in good health. The CDR3 bases are TGCGCCAGCAGCCCCCAGGATGCCTCCTACGAGCAGTACTTC. Amino acid sequence: CASSPQDASYEQYF.